A selection of T cell receptor beta chains follows, all from one sample in a study of vaccination and CD4 T cells after COVID-19. TCRdb reprocessed the PCR reads via MiXCR and lists one record per CDR3 protein. The sample lists 14,000 or so distinct CDR3 sequences; about 26% were seen once. Their cognate antigens are unknown. The source material was cultured CD4+ T cells from blood. These receptors were taken from a human donor with COVID-19. CDR3s include the opening cysteine and the closing phenylalanine or tryptophan. Fields, in order: clone size, D gene, J gene, V gene, CDR3 protein, CDR3 DNA. D genes are given only for firm matches. Not all rows give a size; the values are once, few, many and, for expanded clones, a class.

-,-,TRBJ2-2,TRBV5-1,CASSPQQIPGELFF,TGCGCCAGCAGCCCCCAACAGATCCCCGGGGAGCTGTTTTTT
-,-,TRBJ1-2,TRBV5-1,CASSLVDSGYTF,TGCGCCAGCAGCTTGGTTGATTCCGGCTACACCTTC
-,-,TRBJ2-7,TRBV27,CASSLTDRSRTYEQYF,TGTGCCAGCAGTTTAACAGACAGGTCCCGAACCTACGAGCAGTACTTC
few,-,TRBJ2-7,TRBV20-1,CSAQLLVYEQYF,TGCAGTGCCCAGCTTCTTGTCTACGAGCAGTACTTC
few,-,TRBJ1-2,TRBV6-5,CASSYSLQGKDYGYTF,TGTGCCAGCAGTTACTCCCTACAGGGTAAGGACTATGGCTACACCTTC
-,-,TRBJ1-1,TRBV27,CASSLSRQVLMNTEAFF,TGTGCCAGCAGTTTATCTAGACAGGTTTTGATGAACACTGAAGCTTTCTTT
-,TRBD1,TRBJ1-1,TRBV20-1,CSALSGSGGPEAFF,TGCAGTGCCTTATCCGGTTCAGGGGGCCCTGAAGCTTTCTTT
once,-,TRBJ2-1,TRBV20-1,CSAPLAWGQSYNEQFF,TGCAGTGCCCCCCTGGCGTGGGGACAATCTTACAATGAGCAGTTCTTC
-,-,TRBJ1-1,TRBV20-1,CSAYDRNTEAFF,TGCAGTGCTTACGACAGAAACACTGAAGCTTTCTTT
few,TRBD1,TRBJ2-1,TRBV19,CASSTEDRVDHEQFF,TGTGCCAGTAGTACTGAGGACAGGGTTGATCATGAGCAGTTCTTC
medium-sized,TRBD1,TRBJ2-4,TRBV6-1,CASSETGQGDIQYF,TGTGCCAGCAGTGAAACGGGACAGGGTGACATTCAGTACTTC
few,TRBD1,TRBJ1-2,TRBV30,CAWSVRQGGGYTF,TGTGCCTGGAGCGTAAGACAGGGGGGTGGCTACACCTTC
-,-,TRBJ2-7,TRBV12-3/TRBV12-4,CASSPRALNYEQYF,TGTGCCAGCAGTCCCCGGGCCCTCAACTACGAGCAGTACTTC
few,-,TRBJ1-6,TRBV5-4,CASSGGPQANSPLHF,TGTGCCAGCAGCGGGGGACCACAAGCAAATTCACCCCTCCACTTT
once,TRBD1,TRBJ2-3,TRBV11-2,CASSPVGTGFPDTQYF,TGTGCCAGCAGCCCCGTTGGGACAGGGTTCCCAGATACGCAGTATTTT
-,TRBD2,TRBJ2-1,TRBV20-1,CSARDPRGGGEQFF,TGCAGTGCTAGAGATCCGCGGGGGGGGGGTGAGCAGTTCTTC
-,-,TRBJ1-4,TRBV27,CASSLSGASEKLFF,TGTGCCAGCAGTTTATCGGGGGCGAGTGAAAAACTGTTTTTT
-,TRBD2,TRBJ2-3,TRBV4-1,CASSRSLAGASTDTQYF,TGCGCCAGCAGCCGCTCACTAGCGGGGGCCTCCACAGATACGCAGTATTTT
-,-,TRBJ1-6,TRBV21-1,CASTTRSSPTHLHNSPLHF,TGTGCCAGCACTACAAGGTCGAGCCCTACTCATCTTCATAATTCACCCCTCCACTTT
-,-,TRBJ1-1,TRBV12-3/TRBV12-4,CASSSNRVNTEAFF,TGTGCCAGCAGTTCGAACAGAGTGAACACTGAAGCTTTCTTT
few,-,TRBJ1-2,TRBV4-2,CASSQDSSSFYGYTF,TGTGCCAGCAGCCAAGATTCGAGCAGCTTCTATGGCTACACCTTC
few,-,TRBJ1-2,TRBV30,CAWRGAGPFSGYTF,TGTGCCTGGAGAGGGGCCGGACCCTTTTCAGGCTACACCTTC
-,TRBD2,TRBJ2-7,TRBV4-2,CASMASGGAGYEQYF,TGTGCCAGCATGGCTAGCGGGGGGGCCGGCTACGAGCAGTACTTC
-,-,TRBJ2-1,TRBV30,CAWSISSLPGNEQFF,TGTGCCTGGAGTATATCCTCTCTCCCTGGGAATGAGCAGTTCTTC
-,-,TRBJ1-3,TRBV28,CASSFGNTIYF,TGTGCCAGCAGTTTCGGTAACACCATATATTTT
few,TRBD1,TRBJ1-4,TRBV7-8,CASSGGRGPAEKLFF,TGTGCCAGCAGCGGGGGGAGGGGGCCTGCAGAAAAACTGTTTTTT
medium-sized,-,TRBJ1-5,TRBV6-1,CASSEEFRGVRNQPQHF,TGTGCCAGCAGTGAAGAATTCCGAGGGGTTAGGAATCAGCCCCAGCATTTT
-,-,TRBJ2-3,TRBV12-3/TRBV12-4,CASRTVGADTQYF,TGTGCCAGCAGAACGGTAGGAGCAGATACGCAGTATTTT
-,TRBD1,TRBJ2-3,TRBV19,CASSTGQGRTDTQYF,TGTGCCAGTAGTACGGGACAGGGACGCACAGATACGCAGTATTTT
-,TRBD1,TRBJ2-7,TRBV6-4,CASSSGQGNEQYF,TGTGCCAGCAGTTCCGGACAGGGCAACGAGCAGTACTTC
-,TRBD1,TRBJ1-1,TRBV5-1,CASSFTGTGTNTEAFF,TGCGCCAGCAGCTTTACCGGGACAGGGACGAACACTGAAGCTTTCTTT
few,-,TRBJ1-3,TRBV28,CASFIRKGNTIYF,TGTGCCAGCTTCATACGTAAGGGAAACACCATATATTTT
-,-,TRBJ1-5,TRBV18,CASSPPNGQNQPQHF,TGTGCCAGCTCACCACCAAACGGTCAGAATCAGCCCCAGCATTTT
-,-,TRBJ1-3,TRBV6-2/TRBV6-3,CASSYSTASGNTIYF,TGTGCCAGCAGTTACTCGACAGCCTCTGGAAACACCATATATTTT
-,-,TRBJ1-6,TRBV7-8,CASSLARSGSSYNSPLHF,TGTGCCAGCAGCTTAGCCAGGTCTGGAAGCTCCTATAATTCACCCCTCCACTTT
-,TRBD2,TRBJ2-5,TRBV6-1,CASSEPDGGGGLKTQYF,TGTGCCAGCAGTGAACCGGATGGCGGGGGGGGGCTAAAGACCCAGTACTTC
-,TRBD2,TRBJ2-3,TRBV11-2,CASSFSGRGTDTQYF,TGTGCCAGCAGCTTCTCGGGGAGGGGCACAGATACGCAGTATTTT
-,-,TRBJ2-1,TRBV15,CATSPGAPSSYNEQFF,TGTGCCACCAGTCCGGGGGCCCCCAGCTCCTACAATGAGCAGTTCTTC
-,-,TRBJ2-7,TRBV6-1,CASSVRDSYEQYF,TGTGCCAGCAGCGTGCGCGATTCCTACGAGCAGTACTTC
-,-,TRBJ1-4,TRBV2,CASSEQQASTNEKLFF,TGTGCCAGCAGTGAACAGCAGGCGTCAACTAATGAAAAACTGTTTTTT
few,-,TRBJ1-2,TRBV4-1,CASSQELGPGVNYGYTF,TGCGCCAGCAGCCAAGAATTAGGGCCGGGAGTCAACTATGGCTACACCTTC
-,-,TRBJ2-7,TRBV12-3/TRBV12-4,CASSPDASGEQYF,TGTGCCAGCAGTCCGGACGCGTCGGGCGAGCAGTACTTC
-,-,TRBJ1-1,TRBV5-1,CASSLRRGGYTEAFF,TGCGCCAGCAGCTTGCGTCGGGGTGGGTATACTGAAGCTTTCTTT
-,-,TRBJ1-1,TRBV5-1,CASSLSRQANTEAFF,TGCGCCAGCAGCTTGTCTCGGCAGGCGAACACTGAAGCTTTCTTT
-,-,TRBJ2-2,TRBV24-1,CATSDPGFIFGELFF,TGTGCCACCAGTGACCCGGGGTTTATTTTCGGGGAGCTGTTTTTT
-,-,TRBJ2-5,TRBV6-8,CASSYRRGGGTQYF,TGTGCCAGCAGCTACCGCAGGGGGGGTGGGACCCAGTACTTC
large,-,TRBJ2-5,TRBV12-3/TRBV12-4,CASSLLLGGLFQETQYF,TGTGCCAGCAGTTTACTGCTAGGCGGGCTCTTCCAAGAGACCCAGTACTTC
few,-,TRBJ1-5,TRBV12-3/TRBV12-4,CASSLDQNSNQPQHF,TGTGCCAGCAGTTTAGACCAGAATAGCAATCAGCCCCAGCATTTT
once,-,TRBJ2-5,TRBV27,CASSPRTAKQETQYF,TGTGCCAGCAGCCCAAGAACCGCCAAGCAAGAGACCCAGTACTTC
few,-,TRBJ2-7,TRBV21-1,CASSKDRGHEQYF,TGTGCCAGCAGCAAGGACAGGGGGCACGAGCAGTACTTC
-,-,TRBJ2-7,TRBV18,CASSPGTDEQYF,TGTGCCAGCTCCCCCGGGACTGACGAGCAGTACTTC
medium-sized,TRBD1,TRBJ1-2,TRBV6-1,CASKPPGQVSHGYTF,TGTGCCAGCAAACCTCCGGGACAGGTTTCCCATGGCTACACCTTC
-,TRBD2,TRBJ2-5,TRBV11-2,CASSLVRGGPETQYF,TGTGCCAGCAGCTTAGTGCGGGGGGGGCCCGAGACCCAGTACTTC
few,TRBD1,TRBJ1-5,TRBV10-2,CASSESGTGSRQPQHF,TGCGCCAGCAGTGAGTCGGGGACAGGATCGCGTCAGCCCCAGCATTTT
-,-,TRBJ2-5,TRBV7-3,CASSFGVRWETQYF,TGTGCCAGCAGCTTCGGGGTGAGGTGGGAGACCCAGTACTTC